These 9 T cell receptor beta chains originate from one sample sequenced in a study of T-cell reconstitution after alpha-beta-depleted transplantation in children. Unique molecular identifiers were built into the TCRbeta library. TCRdb fed the PCR reads into MiXCR, producing one record per CDR3 protein. The profile shows about 600,000 distinct CDR3 sequences, around 13% of them singletons. The sequences come from PBMCs, mostly from graft donor cells, collected 360 days after TCRalphabeta/CD19-depleted stem cell transplant. These receptors all come from a male patient between 10 and 17 years old who had a stem cell transplant for acute myeloid leukemia, so the T cells may come from the graft donor.

About this clonotype: The conserved phenylalanine or tryptophan is not found at the CDR3 terminus, so this likely reflects a read error. The chain carries TRBV25-1 and TRBJ1-2; TRBD1 agrees at 8 bases. There are 13 residues in the CDR3. J lost 4 bases, V lost 3 bases, and 1 base had no gene match. CDR1 is MGHDK, CDR2 SYGVNS, per germline. The CDR3 DNA reads TGTGCCAGCAGTGAGACAGGGGTCTATGGCTACACCTCC. Translating gives CASSETGVYGYTS.

The chain recombines TRBV28 with TRBJ1-3; unclear D gene. The CDR3 has 17 residues. V lost 1 base and J 0 bases, leaving 13 bases between the germline ends. CDR1 is MDHEN, CDR2 SYDVKM, per germline. The CDR3 sequence is CASSLSLGSYSGNTIYF. CDR3 DNA: TGTGCCAGCAGTTTATCGTTAGGCAGTTACTCTGGAAACACCATATATTTT.

J is TRBJ1-6 and V is TRBV10-3; no reliable D call. CDR1 is ENHRY, CDR2 SYGVKD, per germline. Trimming removed 9 bases from V and 9 bases from J, with 12 bases in between. This CDR3 is built from 12 residues. The CDR3: CAIKNLTSPLHF. The CDR3 DNA follows: TGTGCCATTAAAAACCTAACTTCACCCCTCCACTTT.

V is TRBV29-1 and J is TRBJ2-3; tentative D call: TRBD1 (5 bases). CDR1 is SQVTM and CDR2 is ANQGSEA in the germline V gene. This CDR3 spans 13 amino acids. V gave up 3 bases and J gave up 4 bases, with 11 bases separating them. The DNA for the CDR3 is TGCAGCGTTGAGGCCCACAGGCCAGATACGCAGTATTTT. This codes for CSVEAHRPDTQYF.

This clonotype was detected a few times. The chain employs TRBV5-1 and TRBJ2-7; TRBD2 is a possible D gene (6 bases). Germline loops: CDR1 SGHRS, CDR2 YFSETQ. The CDR3 covers 14 residues. Trimming shortened V by 2 bases and J by 6 bases, and 15 bases separated the two germline ends. CDR3 sequence reads: CASSFQLASGEQYF. DNA for the CDR3: TGCGCCAGCAGCTTTCAACTAGCCTCGGGCGAGCAGTACTTC.

The V and J genes are TRBV3-1 and TRBJ2-3; no definite D call. Trimming cost V 0 bases and J 0 bases, with 10 bases left between them. Germline CDR1 is LGHDT and CDR2 is YNNKEL (reference sequence). The CDR3 is 16 amino acids. In DNA form, the CDR3 reads TGTGCCAGCAGCCAAGAAGGAGCTACTAGCACAGATACGCAGTATTTT. Its protein is CASSQEGATSTDTQYF.

The J gene is TRBJ2-5, the V gene TRBV5-5; D may be TRBD1 (5 bases). This CDR3 contains 15 residues. Per the germline V gene, CDR1 is SGHKS and CDR2 is YYEKEE (reference sequence). V lost 0 bases and J lost 7, with 16 bases in between. CDR3 protein: CASSLVSGPPGTQYF. Written as DNA, the CDR3 is TGTGCCAGCAGCTTGGTTTCAGGGCCCCCGGGGACCCAGTACTTC.

This clonotype was seen at least ten times. V gene TRBV19 combines with J gene TRBJ2-4; no definite D call. V lost 6 bases, J lost 8 bases, and 8 bases lay in between. CDR1 is LNHDA, CDR2 SQIVND, per germline (reference sequence). There are 11 residues in the CDR3. The CDR3 protein is CASRGWDIQYF. The CDR3, as DNA: TGTGCCAGTAGAGGGTGGGACATTCAGTACTTC.

This clonotype has ten or more counts. The chain carries TRBV20-1 and TRBJ2-1; D is perhaps TRBD2 (6 bases). CDR1 is DFQATT and CDR2 is SNEGSKA in the germline V gene (reference sequence). The CDR3 has 16 residues. V dropped 7 bases and J dropped 9 bases, with 28 bases sitting between them. This CDR3 is CSESDSRGRWATEQFF. DNA for the CDR3: TGCAGTGAAAGCGACAGCCGAGGGAGGTGGGCGACTGAGCAGTTCTTC.